The T cell receptor (beta chain) described here comes from a study of cytotoxic CD8 clonotypes in ibrutinib-treated CLL. TCRdb's copy holds only in-frame clones and misses some; the assay was immunoSEQ multiplex PCR. There are about 120,000 clones in the sample; approximately 83% occur only once, and roughly 2% lies in the top ten. Trimming left V 11 bases short and J 0 bases short, with 7 bases between. CDR3 length: 11 residues. Germline V gene lookup returns CDR1 LNHDA and CDR2 SQIVND (reference sequence). For this clone: Antigen specificity is unknown.

Study findings and constraints: Sampling times differed between sustained-remission and progressing patients.

The receptor's source is a human donor with chronic lymphocytic leukemia. This chain connects TRBV19 to TRBJ1-1; D unclear. Source: PBMCs, taken after 24 months of ibrutinib treatment. CDR3 nucleotide sequence: TGTGCCGTAGGTATGAACACTGAAGCTTTCTTT. It yields the protein CAVGMNTEAFF.